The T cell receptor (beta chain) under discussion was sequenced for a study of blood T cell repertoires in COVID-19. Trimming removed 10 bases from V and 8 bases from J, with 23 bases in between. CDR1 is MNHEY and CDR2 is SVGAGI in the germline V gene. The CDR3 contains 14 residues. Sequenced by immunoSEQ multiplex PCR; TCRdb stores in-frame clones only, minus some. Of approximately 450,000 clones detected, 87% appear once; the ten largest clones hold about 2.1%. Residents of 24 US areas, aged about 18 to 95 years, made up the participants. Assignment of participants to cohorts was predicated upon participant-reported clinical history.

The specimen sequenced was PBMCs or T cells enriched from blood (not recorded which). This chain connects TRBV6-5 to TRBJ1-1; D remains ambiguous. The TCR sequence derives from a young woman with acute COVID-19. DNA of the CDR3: TGTGCCACCCGGTACGGAGACCCTTCTGGGGAAGCTTTCTTT. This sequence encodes CATRYGDPSGEAFF.